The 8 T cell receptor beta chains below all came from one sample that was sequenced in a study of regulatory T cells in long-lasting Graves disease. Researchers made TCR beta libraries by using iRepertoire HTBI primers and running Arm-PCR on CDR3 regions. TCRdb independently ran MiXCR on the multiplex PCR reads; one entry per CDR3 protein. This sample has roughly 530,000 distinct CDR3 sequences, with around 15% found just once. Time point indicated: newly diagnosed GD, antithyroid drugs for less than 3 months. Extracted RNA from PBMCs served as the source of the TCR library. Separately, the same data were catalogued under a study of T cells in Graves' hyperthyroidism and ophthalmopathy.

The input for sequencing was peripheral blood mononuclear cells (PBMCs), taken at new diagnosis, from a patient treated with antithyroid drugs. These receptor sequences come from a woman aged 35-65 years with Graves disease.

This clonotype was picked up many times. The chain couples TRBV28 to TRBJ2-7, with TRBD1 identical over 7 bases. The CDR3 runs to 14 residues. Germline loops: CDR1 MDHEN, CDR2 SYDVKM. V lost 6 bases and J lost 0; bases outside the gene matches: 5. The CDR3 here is CASRRQGRSYEQYF. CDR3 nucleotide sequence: TGTGCCAGCAGAAGACAGGGTCGCTCCTACGAGCAGTACTTC.

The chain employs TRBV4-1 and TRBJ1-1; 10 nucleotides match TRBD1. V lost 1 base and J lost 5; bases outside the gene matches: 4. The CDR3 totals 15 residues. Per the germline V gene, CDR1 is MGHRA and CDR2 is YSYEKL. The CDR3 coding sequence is TGCGCCAGCAGCCAAGGAGGGACAGGGGTGACTGAAGCTTTCTTT. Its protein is CASSQGGTGVTEAFF.

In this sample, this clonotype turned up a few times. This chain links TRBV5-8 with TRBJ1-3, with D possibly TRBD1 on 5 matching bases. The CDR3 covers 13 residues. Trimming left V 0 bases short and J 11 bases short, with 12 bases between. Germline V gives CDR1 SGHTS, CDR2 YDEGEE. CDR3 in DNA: TGTGCCAGCAGCTTGGGGCAGGGCGTCTCCATATATTTT. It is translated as CASSLGQGVSIYF.

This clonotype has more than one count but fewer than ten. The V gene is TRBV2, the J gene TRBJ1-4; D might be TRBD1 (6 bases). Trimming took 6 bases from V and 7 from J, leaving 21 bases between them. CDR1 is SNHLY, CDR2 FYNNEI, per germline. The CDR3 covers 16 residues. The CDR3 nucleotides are TGTGCCAGCAGCCGGTATACAGGGAGGACGGGTGAAAAACTGTTTTTT. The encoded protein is CASSRYTGRTGEKLFF. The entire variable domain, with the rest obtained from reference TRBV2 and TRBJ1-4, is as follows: EPEVTQTPSHQVTQMGQEVILRCVPISNHLYFYWYRQILGQKVEFLVSFYNNEISEKSEIFDDQFSVERPDGSNFTLKIRSTKLEDSAMYFCASSRYTGRTGEKLFFGSGTQLSVL.

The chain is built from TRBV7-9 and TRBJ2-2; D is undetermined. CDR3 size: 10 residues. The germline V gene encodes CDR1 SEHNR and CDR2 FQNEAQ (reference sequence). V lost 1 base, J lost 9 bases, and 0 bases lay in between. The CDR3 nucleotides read TGTGCCAGCAGCTTAGGGGAGCTGTTTTTT. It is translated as CASSLGELFF. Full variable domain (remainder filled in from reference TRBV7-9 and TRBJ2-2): DTGVSQNPRHKITKRGQNVTFRCDPISEHNRLYWYRQTLGQGPEFLTYFQNEAQLEKSRLLSDRFSAERPKGSFSTLEIQRTEQGDSAMYLCASSLGELFFGEGSRLTVL.

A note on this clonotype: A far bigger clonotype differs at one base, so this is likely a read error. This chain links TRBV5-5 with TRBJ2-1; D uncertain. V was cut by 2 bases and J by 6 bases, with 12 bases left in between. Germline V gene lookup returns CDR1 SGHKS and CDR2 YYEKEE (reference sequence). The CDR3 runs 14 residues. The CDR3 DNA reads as TGTGCCAGCAGCTTTTCCCTGGACGGCAATGAGCAGTTCTTC. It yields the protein CASSFSLDGNEQFF.

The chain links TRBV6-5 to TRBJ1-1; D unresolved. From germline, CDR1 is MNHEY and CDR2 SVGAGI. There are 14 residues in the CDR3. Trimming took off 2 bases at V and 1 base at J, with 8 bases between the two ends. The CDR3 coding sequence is TGTGCCAGCAGTTACCAGCTCCAGAACACTGAAGCTTTCTTT. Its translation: CASSYQLQNTEAFF.

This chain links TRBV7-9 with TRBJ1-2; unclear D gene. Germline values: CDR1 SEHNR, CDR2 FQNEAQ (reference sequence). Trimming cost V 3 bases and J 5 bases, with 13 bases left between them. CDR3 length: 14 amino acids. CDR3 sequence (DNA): TGTGCCAGCAGCTTCGACGATAGTATGTATGGCTACACCTTC. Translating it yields CASSFDDSMYGYTF.